This T cell receptor beta chain was sequenced for a study of T cells in Graves' hyperthyroidism and ophthalmopathy. The CDR3 has 16 amino acids. Germline loops: CDR1 MDHEN, CDR2 SYDVKM. Losses at the gene ends were 5 bases for V and 1 base for J; bases not matched to a gene: 9. Overall study results and limits: The model foresaw ophthalmopathy a median roughly 6.3 months prior to onset.

Exclusion of patients followed from uncontrolled infection, other autoimmune disease, pregnancy or lactation. Diagnoses were made from clinical symptoms, serum measures (thyroxine and TRAb), thyroid ultrasound and orbital computed tomography. This clonotype was recorded a few times. As yet, its antigen is unknown. Regions amplified from RNA transcripts were the TCR beta CDR3 regions. Initially, a first-round RT-PCR of the TCR CDR3 employed the HTBI primer set. In TCRdb, the multiplex PCR reads were re-called with MiXCR into one record per CDR3 protein. The table lists about 640,000 distinct CDR3 sequences, roughly 20% of them singletons.

Sequenced: blood. The TCR originated in a young man with Graves' ophthalmopathy. The V call is TRBV28, the J call TRBJ2-3; 7 bases align to TRBD2. The CDR3 protein is CASSPPLGGGTDTQYF. CDR3 DNA: TGTGCCAGCAGTCCGCCCCTGGGGGGGGGCACAGATACGCAGTATTTT.